This T cell receptor beta chain was found in a study of early T cells in non-severe SARS-CoV-2 infection. After removal of 3 bases from V and 4 bases from J, the junction contained 3 bases not matched to a gene. Germline loops: CDR1 SEHNR, CDR2 FQNEAQ (reference sequence). The CDR3 extends over 14 amino acids. TCRdb reprocessed the 5' RACE reads with MiXCR, giving one entry per CDR3 protein. The sample consists of more than 30,000 distinct CDR3 sequences, approximately 7.1% of them appearing once. This clonotype was counted at least ten times. V and J are TRBV7-9 and TRBJ1-5; TRBD1 agrees at 7 bases. The sequence was collected from an adult who was a healthcare worker with PCR-confirmed SARS-CoV-2 infection or an uninfected control (not recorded which). The sample was whole blood, taken at baseline. CDR3 DNA sequence: TGTGCCAGCAGCTTCTCGACAGGGAATCAGCCCCAGCATTTT. Protein product: CASSFSTGNQPQHF.